The sequence of this T cell receptor (beta chain) was determined in a study of blood T cell repertoires in COVID-19 (dated by TCRdb to 2020 to 2021). In terms of the full investigation: The collaborator samples originated in the United States, Italy and Spain and spanned the acute and convalescent phases of COVID-19. The prospective study material was composed of cDNA or gDNA derived from T cells, B-cell-depleted T cells, or PBMCs. Deeply sampled blood TCRbeta repertoires from subjects exposed to, actively infected with, or recovered from COVID-19 were included in the dataset. The repertoires were released in a freely available public database intended as a resource for research on the immune response to SARS-CoV-2. The samples were drawn from two sources: the first 160 participants of the ongoing ImmuneRACE study, and approximately 1,300 subjects contributed by 6 global collaborators. Nearly every sample came with metadata listing a de-identified subject ID, COVID-19 status, age in years and sex. Where available, HLA class I and class II types were taken from metadata supplied by the sample provider and were not determined by assay-based typing.

Comments on this clone: What this receptor recognizes is not known. Base quality data are lacking; no much larger clone is found one base away.

Whole blood was collected in K2EDTA tubes by collaborating institutions according to the institutions' own protocols. Collaborator samples were shipped for TCRbeta analysis as frozen whole blood, isolated PBMCs, or DNA extracted from either sample type. TCRbeta CDR3 regions were amplified from genomic DNA by means of the immunoSEQ Assay, a bias-controlled multiplex PCR. The study's own analysis went as follows. The number of nucleated cells in each sample was estimated from the amplification of reference gene primers within the assay. To quantify the absolute abundance of each unique TCRbeta CDR3 rearrangement, sequence reads were collapsed and filtered. For each sample, productive Simpson clonality was calculated as the square root of Simpson's diversity index over productive rearrangements. As stored in TCRdb, this immuneACCESS dataset retains in-frame rearrangements with V and J assigned. A fraction of the clones does not appear; measured against another copy, unresolved V genes explain less than half of the discrepancy, and the remainder lacks a known reason. That table furnishes V, J and clone size, whereas the DNA furnished D and trimming. This sample lists around 68,000 clones; around 87% were detected once. The ten largest clones represent 5.5% to 8% of the sample.

What the work shows at the level of the full study, not this receptor alone: Clinical and demographic metadata were provided uncurated, with the amount varying by source and participant.

V loses 9 bases of germline sequence and J loses 1 base, and the interval between the two ends is 13 bases. The CDR3 starts with the cysteine, ends with the phenylalanine, and has 14 residues. Only CDR3 DNA remains: 42 bases, in frame from the first base. Looking up the germline V gene (reference sequence) yields CDR1 LNHDA and CDR2 SQIVND. This receptor was obtained from a man between 50 and 59 years old with active COVID-19. Sample: peripheral blood. The V and J segments used are TRBV19 and TRBJ1-5; a tentative D call is TRBD1 (6 bases match). CDR3 loop: CARGGGDSNQPQHF. The nucleotide sequence is TGTGCCAGAGGGGGAGGGGACAGCAATCAGCCCCAGCATTTT.